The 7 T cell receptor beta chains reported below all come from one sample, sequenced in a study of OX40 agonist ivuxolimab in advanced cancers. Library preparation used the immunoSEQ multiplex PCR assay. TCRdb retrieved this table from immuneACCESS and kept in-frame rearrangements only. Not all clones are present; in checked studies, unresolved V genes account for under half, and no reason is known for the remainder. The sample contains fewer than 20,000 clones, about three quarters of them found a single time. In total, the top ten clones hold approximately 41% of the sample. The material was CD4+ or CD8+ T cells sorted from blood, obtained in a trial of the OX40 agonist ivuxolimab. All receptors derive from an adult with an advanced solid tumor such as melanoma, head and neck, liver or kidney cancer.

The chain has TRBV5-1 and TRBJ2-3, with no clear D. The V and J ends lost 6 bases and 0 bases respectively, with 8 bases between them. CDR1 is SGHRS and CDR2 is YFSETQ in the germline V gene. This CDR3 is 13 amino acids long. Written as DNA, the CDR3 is TGCGCCAGCACGCAGGTCAGCACAGATACGCAGTATTTT. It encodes CASTQVSTDTQYF.

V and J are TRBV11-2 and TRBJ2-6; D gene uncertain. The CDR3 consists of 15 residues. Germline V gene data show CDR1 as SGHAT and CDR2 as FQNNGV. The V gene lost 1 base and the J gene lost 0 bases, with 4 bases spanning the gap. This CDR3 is CASSLAFSGANVLTF. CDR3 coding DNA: TGTGCCAGCAGCTTAGCTTTCTCTGGGGCCAACGTCCTGACTTTC. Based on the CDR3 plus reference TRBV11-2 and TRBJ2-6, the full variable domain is EAGVAQSPRYKIIEKRQSVAFWCNPISGHATLYWYQQILGQGPKLLIQFQNNGVVDDSQLPKDRFSAERLKGVDSTLKIQPAKLEDSAVYLCASSLAFSGANVLTFGAGSRLTVL.

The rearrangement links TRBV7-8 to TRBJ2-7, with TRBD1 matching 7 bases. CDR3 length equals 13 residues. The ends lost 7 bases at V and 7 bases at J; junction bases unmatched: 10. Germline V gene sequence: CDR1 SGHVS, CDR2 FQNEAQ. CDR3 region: CASTNRGVGEQYF. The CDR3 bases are TGTGCCAGCACCAACAGGGGTGTTGGAGAGCAGTACTTC.

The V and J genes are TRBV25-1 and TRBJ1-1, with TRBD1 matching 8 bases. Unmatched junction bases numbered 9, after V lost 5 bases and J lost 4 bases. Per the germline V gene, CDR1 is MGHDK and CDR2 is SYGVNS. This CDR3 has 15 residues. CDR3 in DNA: TGTGCCAGCAGTCTTCTCGGACAGGGAGGCACTGAAGCTTTCTTT. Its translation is CASSLLGQGGTEAFF.

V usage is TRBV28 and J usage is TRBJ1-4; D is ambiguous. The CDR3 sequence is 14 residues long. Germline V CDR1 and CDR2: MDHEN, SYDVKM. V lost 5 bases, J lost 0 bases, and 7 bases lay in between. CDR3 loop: CASSQTTTNEKLFF. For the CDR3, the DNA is TGTGCCAGCAGTCAGACAACAACTAATGAAAAACTGTTTTTT.

CDR3 loop: CASSRGFNQPQHF. As DNA, the CDR3 is TGTGCCAGCAGTCGCGGATTCAATCAGCCCCAGCATTTT. V gene TRBV6-5 combines with J gene TRBJ1-5; D call uncertain. The germline V gene encodes CDR1 MNHEY and CDR2 SVGAGI. The CDR3 totals 13 residues. The V end lost 5 bases, the J end lost 3 bases, and 8 bases lay between the germline ends.

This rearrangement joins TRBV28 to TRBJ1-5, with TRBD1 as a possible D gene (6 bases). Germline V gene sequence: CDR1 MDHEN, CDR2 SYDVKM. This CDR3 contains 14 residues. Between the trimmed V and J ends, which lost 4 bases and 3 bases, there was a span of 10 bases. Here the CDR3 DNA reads TGTGCCAGCAGTTCTCAGGGGCTCAATCAGCCCCAGCATTTT. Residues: CASSSQGLNQPQHF.